This entry concerns a single TCR beta chain. The sample comes from a study of identical twins. TCRdb passed the 5' RACE reads through MiXCR, listing each CDR3 protein once. Among about 480,000 distinct CDR3 sequences listed, 14% were seen once. The sample also formed part of further work on yellow fever vaccine responses in identical twins.

The TCR comes from a woman between 18 and 30 years old in good health. The sequencing sample was made of CD4+ T cells sorted from blood.

CDR3 region: CASSVATSGTGEQFF. CDR3 bases: TGTGCCAGCAGCGTAGCAACTAGCGGGACGGGGGAGCAGTTCTTC. V and J are TRBV9 and TRBJ2-1, with TRBD2 identical over 10 bases. Trimming removed 0 bases from V and 10 bases from J; junction bases left unmatched: 7. This CDR3 comprises 15 residues. The germline V gene has CDR1 SGDLS and CDR2 YYNGEE.